The 21 T cell receptor beta chains below were found in one sample sequenced in a study of T-cell memory formation after mild COVID-19. TCRdb re-called the 5' RACE reads with MiXCR, one entry per CDR3 protein. The sample carries about 200,000 distinct CDR3 sequences, about 16% recorded once. The sample taken for sequencing was PBMCs or a T cell subset sorted from them (not recorded which). The receptors originated from an adult woman who had mild COVID-19 (a few samples of this study predate the infection). Cell type and time point are not known.

Here the CDR3 DNA reads TGTGCCAGCAGCTTGGGGGGGGCCCTACGGACTGAAGCTTTCTTT. This gives the protein CASSLGGALRTEAFF. The chain carries TRBV5-5 and TRBJ1-1, with TRBD1 as a possible D gene (6 bases). CDR1 is SGHKS, CDR2 YYEKEE, per germline (reference sequence). V was cut by 0 bases and J by 5 bases, with 14 bases left in between. The CDR3 runs to 15 residues.

The chain has TRBV5-1 and TRBJ2-1; TRBD2 agrees at 7 bases. Germline lookup yields CDR1 SGHRS and CDR2 YFSETQ. The CDR3 extends over 18 amino acids. V was pared by 0 bases and J by 0 bases, with 9 bases of the junction left unmatched. DNA of the CDR3: TGCGCCAGCAGCTTGGGAGTCCTAGCGGCGAGCTCCTACAATGAGCAGTTCTTC. It yields the protein CASSLGVLAASSYNEQFF.

This clonotype was detected a few times. The chain carries TRBV5-6 and TRBJ1-2; no definite D call. Trimming removed 4 bases at V and 4 bases at J, with 17 bases between. Per germline, CDR1 SGHDT and CDR2 YYEEEE. The CDR3 contains 15 residues. CDR3 sequence reads: CASSPPSGVGYGYTF. The CDR3 coding sequence is TGTGCCAGCAGCCCTCCCTCGGGAGTCGGCTATGGCTACACCTTC.

This clonotype turned up a few times. CDR3 protein: CASSLSGAGGSGYTF. CDR3 DNA sequence: TGTGCCAGCAGTTTATCGGGGGCAGGGGGCAGTGGCTACACCTTC. V and J are TRBV27 and TRBJ1-2; the match to TRBD1 covers 8 bases. The CDR3 has 15 residues. J gave up 7 bases and V 0 bases, and 7 bases lay outside the gene matches. Germline lookup yields CDR1 MNHEY and CDR2 SMNVEV (reference sequence).

This clonotype was counted a few times. Germline is not matched at one junction end, which may reflect a read error. The chain combines TRBV6-5 with TRBJ1-2, with D unresolved. Germline lookup yields CDR1 MNHEY and CDR2 SVGAGI. The CDR3 contains 13 residues. The CDR3 sequence is CASRQPAFHGYTF. CDR3 bases: TGTGCCAGCAGACAGCCCGCCTTTCATGGCTACACCTTT.

This clonotype was recorded at least ten times. J is TRBJ1-1 and V is TRBV2, with D maybe TRBD1 (5 bases). This CDR3 is built from 12 residues. V lost 6 bases, J lost 9 bases, and 14 bases lay in between. CDR1 and CDR2 (germline): SNHLY, FYNNEI. The CDR3: CASRGDRGKAFF. DNA for the CDR3: TGTGCCAGCAGAGGGGACCGCGGAAAAGCTTTCTTT.

The chain has TRBV5-1 and TRBJ2-5; 7 positions agree with TRBD1. From germline, CDR1 is SGHRS and CDR2 YFSETQ. The CDR3 is made up of 15 amino acids. V lost 4 bases to trimming and J lost 4 bases; unmatched junction nucleotides: 10. CDR3 in amino acids: CASSRDSASRETQYF. CDR3 DNA sequence: TGCGCCAGCAGCCGGGACAGCGCATCGAGAGAGACCCAGTACTTC.

The chain employs TRBV15 and TRBJ2-7; 7 bases are shared with TRBD1. With V trimmed by 2 bases and J by 0 bases, 4 bases remained unmatched. Germline V CDR1 and CDR2: LNHNV, YYDKDF (reference sequence). This CDR3 region has 15 residues. Here the CDR3 reads CATSRPGQSSYEQYF. In DNA form, the CDR3 reads TGTGCCACCAGCAGACCGGGACAGAGCTCCTACGAGCAGTACTTC.

This clonotype was observed a few times. The V gene is TRBV6-6, the J gene TRBJ1-2; 7 bases are shared with TRBD1. V shed 10 bases and J 8 bases; nucleotides not matched to a gene: 13. The CDR3 loop spans 13 amino acids. CDR1 MNHNY and CDR2 SVGAGI come from the germline V gene (reference sequence). CDR3 residues: CATKQTQGGGYTF. CDR3 DNA: TGTGCCACCAAACAGACCCAAGGGGGCGGCTACACCTTC.

V and J are TRBV7-8 and TRBJ1-3; the D is unclear. The CDR3 contains 14 residues. CDR1 is SGHVS and CDR2 is FQNEAQ in the germline V gene. V lost 4 bases to trimming and J lost 0 bases, with 7 bases between them. The CDR3 protein is CASSSGYSGNTIYF. The CDR3 nucleotides are TGTGCCAGCAGCTCGGGGTACTCTGGAAACACCATATATTTT.

In its sample, this clonotype was seen many times. CDR3 residues: CASSLVGVRHNEQFF. As DNA, the CDR3 is TGTGCCAGCAGTTTAGTGGGAGTCCGGCACAATGAGCAGTTCTTC. This chain links TRBV12-3 or TRBV12-4 with TRBJ2-1; the D gene is possibly TRBD2 (5 bases). Trimming cost V 1 base and J 5 bases, with 12 bases left between them. This CDR3 has 15 residues.

This clonotype was counted ten times or more. The rearrangement links TRBV7-8 to TRBJ2-5; 9 nucleotides line up with TRBD2. Germline CDR1 reads SGHVS; CDR2 reads FQNEAQ. The CDR3 is 17 residues long. Trimming took 4 bases from V and 6 from J; bases not matched to a gene: 15. The CDR3 nucleotides read TGTGCCAGCAGCTCCCTAGCGGGATCCTCCGGGACCAAGACCCAGTACTTC. Translation gives CASSSLAGSSGTKTQYF. The complete variable domain, with remaining parts taken from reference TRBV7-8 and TRBJ2-5, reads GAGVSQSPRYKVAKRGQDVALRCDPISGHVSLFWYQQALGQGPEFLTYFQNEAQLDKSGLPSDRFFAERPEGSVSTLKIQRTQQEDSAVYLCASSSLAGSSGTKTQYFGPGTRLLVL.

This clonotype came up a few times. V is TRBV2 and J is TRBJ2-5; unclear D gene. CDR1 is SNHLY and CDR2 is FYNNEI in the germline V gene. The CDR3 runs to 14 residues. Trimming removed 8 bases from V and 5 bases from J, with 18 bases in between. The CDR3 reads CASSLITSKETQYF. The CDR3 coding sequence is TGTGCCAGCTCCCTCATCACATCCAAGGAGACCCAGTACTTC.

V usage is TRBV4-3 and J usage is TRBJ2-7; TRBD1 aligns across 10 bases. Trimming cost V 0 bases and J 4 bases; bases outside gene matches: 6. The CDR3 runs to 16 residues. CDR1 and CDR2 from the germline V gene are LGHNA and YSLEER. Written as DNA, the CDR3 is TGCGCCAGCAGCCAAGATGTCGGGACAGGGGTGTACGAGCAGTACTTC. This encodes CASSQDVGTGVYEQYF.

Points on this clonotype: An end of the junction differs from the germline gene, which may be a read error. The chain combines TRBV7-3 with TRBJ2-1; 15 nucleotides agree with TRBD2. Germline V gene data show CDR1 as SGHTA and CDR2 as FQGTGA. CDR3 size: 15 residues. CDR3 protein: CASSSRGLAGGAVVF. As DNA, the CDR3 is TGTGCCAGCAGCTCCCGAGGACTAGCGGGGGGGGCCGTGGTCTTC.

The V and J genes are TRBV6-2 or TRBV6-3 and TRBJ2-3; D is ambiguous. The CDR3 length is 13 residues. Germline V gene lookup returns CDR1 MNHEY and CDR2 SVGEGT. The V gene lost 7 bases and the J gene lost 1 base, with 9 bases spanning the gap. For the CDR3, the DNA is TGTGCCAGCACCTCAGACCGCACAGATACGCAGTATTTT. Its translation: CASTSDRTDTQYF.

The chain recombines TRBV19 with TRBJ1-4, with TRBD1 identical over 8 bases. The CDR3 runs 15 residues. The V gene's germline CDR1 is LNHDA and CDR2 SQIVND (reference sequence). J was trimmed by 7 bases and V by 1 base; bases with no gene match: 5. The CDR3 is CASSIARTGFEKLFF. CDR3 DNA: TGTGCCAGTAGTATAGCGAGGACAGGGTTTGAAAAACTGTTTTTT.

In its sample, this clonotype was seen a few times. V gene TRBV29-1 combines with J gene TRBJ2-1; D tentatively fits TRBD1 or TRBD2 (5 bases each). Per the germline V gene, CDR1 is SQVTM and CDR2 is ANQGSEA. CDR3 length equals 12 residues. V was shortened by 5 bases and J by 6 bases, with 11 bases between the two germline ends. CDR3 DNA sequence: TGCAGCGTTAACTGGGGACCCAATGAGCAGTTCTTC. Residues: CSVNWGPNEQFF.

V and J are TRBV7-2 and TRBJ2-1; D unresolved. Germline CDR1 reads SGHTA; CDR2 reads FQGNSA. Trimming stripped 5 bases from V and 7 bases from J, with 15 bases between. This CDR3 is built from 14 residues. CDR3 region: CASSQGTGVNEQFF. As DNA, the CDR3 is TGTGCCAGCAGCCAAGGTACGGGCGTAAATGAGCAGTTCTTC.

This clonotype was observed a handful of times. V usage is TRBV29-1 and J usage is TRBJ1-5, with 7 bases that match TRBD1. The CDR3 is 13 residues long. Germline assignment: CDR1 SQVTM and CDR2 ANQGSEA. V lost 7 bases to trimming and J lost 3 bases; unmatched junction nucleotides: 6. The CDR3 DNA sequence: TGCAGCGCTCAGGGGGGAAACAATCAGCCCCAGCATTTT. This codes for CSAQGGNNQPQHF.

The J gene is TRBJ2-7, the V gene TRBV24-1, with 10 positions matching TRBD1. Germline CDR1 KGHDR, CDR2 SFDVKD. The CDR3 runs 14 residues. The J segment lost 0 bases and the V segment lost 9 bases, leaving 4 bases of the junction unmatched. The CDR3 loop reads CATQDRGSSYEQYF. In DNA, the CDR3 is TGTGCCACCCAGGACAGGGGGTCCTCCTACGAGCAGTACTTC.